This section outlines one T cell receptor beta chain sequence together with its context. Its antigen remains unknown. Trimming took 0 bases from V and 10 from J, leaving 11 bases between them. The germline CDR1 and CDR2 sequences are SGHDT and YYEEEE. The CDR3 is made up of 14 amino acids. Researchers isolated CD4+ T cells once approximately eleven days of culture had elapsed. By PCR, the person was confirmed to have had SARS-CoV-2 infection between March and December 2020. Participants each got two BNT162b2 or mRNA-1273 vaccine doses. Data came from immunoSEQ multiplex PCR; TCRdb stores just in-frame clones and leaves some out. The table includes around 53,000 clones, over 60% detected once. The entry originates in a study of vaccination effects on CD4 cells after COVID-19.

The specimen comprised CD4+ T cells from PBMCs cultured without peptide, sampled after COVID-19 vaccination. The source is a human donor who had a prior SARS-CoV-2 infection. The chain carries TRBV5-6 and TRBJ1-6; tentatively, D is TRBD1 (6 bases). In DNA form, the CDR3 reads TGTGCCAGCAGCTTGGGCCAGGGGAACTCACCCCTCCACTTT. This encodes CASSLGQGNSPLHF.